One and the same sample provided the 8 T cell receptor beta chains below, sequenced in a study of blood T cell repertoires in COVID-19. Method: immunoSEQ multiplex PCR; TCRdb's copy keeps in-frame clones and lacks some. This table has roughly 200,000 clones, 86% appearing once. The sequencing input was PBMCs or T cells enriched from blood (not recorded which). Source of these receptors: a man aged 40-49 years with acute COVID-19.

The chain employs TRBV7-8 and TRBJ1-1; D is undetermined. The V and J ends lost 1 base and 0 bases respectively, with 9 bases between them. The CDR3 has 15 amino acids. Germline CDR1 and CDR2: SGHVS and FQNEAQ. This chain's CDR3 is CASSLEAGMNTEAFF. The DNA of the CDR3 is TGTGCCAGCAGCTTAGAGGCCGGGATGAACACTGAAGCTTTCTTT.

A single count supports this clone. This chain links TRBV9 with TRBJ2-3; D is uncertain. The CDR3 runs 13 residues. CDR1 and CDR2 (germline): SGDLS, YYNGEE. V was pared by 1 base and J by 0 bases, with 3 bases between. The CDR3 sequence: CASSVTSTDTQYF. The CDR3 coding sequence is TGTGCCAGCAGCGTAACTAGCACAGATACGCAGTATTTT. Using reference TRBV9 and TRBJ2-3 for the parts outside the CDR3, the full variable domain is DSGVTQTPKHLITATGQRVTLRCSPRSGDLSVYWYQQSLDQGLQFLIQYYNGEERAKGNILERFSAQQFPDLHSELNLSSLELGDSALYFCASSVTSTDTQYFGPGTRLTVL.

The chain employs TRBV5-1 and TRBJ1-2, with TRBD1 matching 7 bases. The CDR3 contains 16 residues. Germline trimming cut 3 bases from V and 0 bases from J; bases unmatched to any gene: 8. In germline, CDR1 is SGHRS, CDR2 YFSETQ. CDR3 DNA sequence: TGCGCCAGCAGCTCGGGGACAGCTTCGGCTAACTATGGCTACACCTTC. Encoded protein: CASSSGTASANYGYTF. The full variable domain, rest sourced from reference TRBV5-1 and TRBJ1-2, is KAGVTQTPRYLIKTRGQQVTLSCSPISGHRSVSWYQQTPGQGLQFLFEYFSETQRNKGNFPGRFSGRQFSNSRSEMNVSTLELGDSALYLCASSSGTASANYGYTFGSGTRLTVV.

The chain links TRBV6-5 to TRBJ1-2, with TRBD1 as a possible D gene (5 bases). Trimming took off 0 bases at V and 4 bases at J, with 12 bases between the two ends. This CDR3 is built from 15 residues. Per the germline V gene, CDR1 is MNHEY and CDR2 is SVGAGI. CDR3 sequence (DNA): TGTGCCAGCAGTTACTCTCCCCGTGACAGCTATGGCTACACCTTC. Its translation: CASSYSPRDSYGYTF.

This clone is medium-sized (0.01 to 0.1%) in the sample. In DNA form, the CDR3 reads TGCAGCGTGATGACAGGGGGGGTCTCTGGGGCCAACGTCCTGACTTTC. Protein sequence: CSVMTGGVSGANVLTF. V is TRBV29-1 and J is TRBJ2-6; TRBD1 aligns across 9 bases. Losses at the gene ends were 6 bases for V and 0 bases for J; bases not matched to a gene: 6. The germline CDR1 and CDR2 sequences are SQVTM and ANQGSEA. This CDR3 comprises 16 residues.

This chain connects TRBV28 to TRBJ1-3, with D maybe TRBD1 (5 bases). The germline V and J ends were trimmed by 6 bases and 7 bases, with 19 bases remaining between them. This CDR3 comprises 15 residues. Germline assignment: CDR1 MDHEN and CDR2 SYDVKM. CDR3 amino acids: CASRRWMDKGNTIYF. In nucleotides, the CDR3 is TGTGCCAGCAGACGTTGGATGGATAAGGGGAACACCATATATTTT.

This clone was detected a few times. The V and J genes are TRBV27 and TRBJ1-4; D unresolved. The CDR3 extends over 12 amino acids. V was shortened by 8 bases and J by 5 bases, with 9 bases between the two germline ends. The germline V gene has CDR1 MNHEY and CDR2 SMNVEV (reference sequence). CDR3 in amino acids: CASRHSNEKLFF. The CDR3 DNA reads as TGTGCCAGCCGACACAGCAATGAAAAACTGTTTTTT.

The chain has TRBV5-1 and TRBJ2-1, with D uncertain. Trimming took 0 bases from V and 10 from J, leaving 14 bases between them. Germline-derived CDR1 and CDR2 are SGHRS and YFSETQ. The CDR3 is 14 amino acids. The CDR3 here is CASSLEPQSTEQFF. The DNA of the CDR3 is TGCGCCAGCAGCTTGGAGCCTCAAAGTACCGAGCAGTTCTTC.